This is a list of T cell receptor beta chains from one sample in a study of T cells in Graves' hyperthyroidism and ophthalmopathy. In TCRdb, the multiplex PCR reads were re-called with MiXCR into one record per CDR3 protein. The profile covers over 250,000 distinct CDR3 sequences, with 25% appearing a single time and approximately 30% taken by the ten largest. The specimen was blood. The receptors were sampled from a man aged 40-49 years with Graves' hyperthyroidism that later progressed to Graves' ophthalmopathy. The CDR3 runs from the conserved cysteine through the conserved F or W. The order of the fields is J gene, V gene, CDR3 protein.

j_gene: TRBJ1-6; v_gene: TRBV20-1; CDR3aa: CSAPQTRLGSPLHF
j_gene: TRBJ2-7; v_gene: TRBV27; CDR3aa: CASSFGVVPYYEQYF
j_gene: TRBJ2-2; v_gene: TRBV7-9; CDR3aa: CASSPSGNTGELFF
j_gene: TRBJ2-5; v_gene: TRBV12-5; CDR3aa: CASGGGQGAETQYF
j_gene: TRBJ2-2; v_gene: TRBV6-1; CDR3aa: CASKTSWTGELFF
j_gene: TRBJ2-5; v_gene: TRBV12-5; CDR3aa: CASGLVTAALKETQYF
j_gene: TRBJ2-2; v_gene: TRBV15; CDR3aa: CATSRLGQPNTGELFF
j_gene: TRBJ2-7; v_gene: TRBV6-1; CDR3aa: CASSEAPGTAHEQYF
j_gene: TRBJ2-2; v_gene: TRBV3-1; CDR3aa: CASSQVSTNTGELFF
j_gene: TRBJ2-7; v_gene: TRBV7-3; CDR3aa: CASTPPGLQYF
j_gene: TRBJ2-7; v_gene: TRBV12-3/TRBV12-4; CDR3aa: CASSPAGTGSDEQYF
j_gene: TRBJ2-5; v_gene: TRBV13; CDR3aa: CASRAPGLSGETQYF
j_gene: TRBJ2-7; v_gene: TRBV28; CDR3aa: CASSLPRTGSYEQYF
j_gene: TRBJ1-5; v_gene: TRBV19; CDR3aa: CASSVTGQGLQPQHF
j_gene: TRBJ1-2; v_gene: TRBV2; CDR3aa: CASSEAATDGYTF
j_gene: TRBJ1-2; v_gene: TRBV7-2; CDR3aa: CASSFSSSYGYTF
j_gene: TRBJ1-2; v_gene: TRBV11-2; CDR3aa: CASSFSGFAYGYTF
j_gene: TRBJ1-1; v_gene: TRBV15; CDR3aa: CATSGEGVNTEAFF
j_gene: TRBJ1-1; v_gene: TRBV11-1; CDR3aa: CASSLLGAEAFF
j_gene: TRBJ2-2; v_gene: TRBV3-1; CDR3aa: CASSPRVTGELFF
j_gene: TRBJ1-2; v_gene: TRBV20-1; CDR3aa: CSARDHRHNYGYTF
j_gene: TRBJ2-3; v_gene: TRBV7-3; CDR3aa: CASSDRTSGRFDTQYF
j_gene: TRBJ2-5; v_gene: TRBV6-1; CDR3aa: CASTKSTGNQETQYF
j_gene: TRBJ2-5; v_gene: TRBV6-5; CDR3aa: CASSYGYGEKTQYF
j_gene: TRBJ2-6; v_gene: TRBV18; CDR3aa: CASSSTGGASGANVLTF
j_gene: TRBJ1-2; v_gene: TRBV28; CDR3aa: CASRVDRNYGYTF
j_gene: TRBJ2-7; v_gene: TRBV6-5; CDR3aa: CASSYSPGVDYEQYF
j_gene: TRBJ2-7; v_gene: TRBV28; CDR3aa: CASSLGLAEVSSYEQYF
j_gene: TRBJ2-7; v_gene: TRBV25-1; CDR3aa: CASSTWKGWADEQYF
j_gene: TRBJ1-1; v_gene: TRBV12-3/TRBV12-4; CDR3aa: CASSHDRVGNFDTEAFF
j_gene: TRBJ2-7; v_gene: TRBV16; CDR3aa: CASTWGAYEQYF
j_gene: TRBJ2-5; v_gene: TRBV20-1; CDR3aa: CSAVPGLAQETQYF
j_gene: TRBJ1-1; v_gene: TRBV6-1; CDR3aa: CASSVGTGNTEAFF
j_gene: TRBJ2-5; v_gene: TRBV4-1; CDR3aa: CASSQASLAGGETQYF
j_gene: TRBJ2-2; v_gene: TRBV29-1; CDR3aa: CSVPITGELFF
j_gene: TRBJ2-1; v_gene: TRBV4-1; CDR3aa: CARSRGSQGYNEQFF
j_gene: TRBJ2-7; v_gene: TRBV12-3/TRBV12-4; CDR3aa: CASSHPWLAAYEQYF
j_gene: TRBJ2-2; v_gene: TRBV29-1; CDR3aa: CSVVPTNTGELFF
j_gene: TRBJ2-7; v_gene: TRBV13; CDR3aa: CASSQTAGTSVYEQYF
j_gene: TRBJ2-2; v_gene: TRBV10-3; CDR3aa: CAISGGRANTGELFF
j_gene: TRBJ1-2; v_gene: TRBV6-5; CDR3aa: CASSMDWNYGYTF
j_gene: TRBJ1-1; v_gene: TRBV11-3; CDR3aa: CASSLDQMNTEAFF
j_gene: TRBJ2-7; v_gene: TRBV12-3/TRBV12-4; CDR3aa: CASSGEIPPYEQYF
j_gene: TRBJ2-2; v_gene: TRBV24-1; CDR3aa: CATSDRGGSANTGELFF
j_gene: TRBJ1-5; v_gene: TRBV4-1; CDR3aa: CASSQEPRGAMQPQHF
j_gene: TRBJ1-6; v_gene: TRBV6-5; CDR3aa: CASIGTDFLAPLHF
j_gene: TRBJ2-5; v_gene: TRBV12-5; CDR3aa: CASGSLGDGETQYF
j_gene: TRBJ2-5; v_gene: TRBV7-2; CDR3aa: CASSSLRDREETQYF
j_gene: TRBJ2-2; v_gene: TRBV10-3; CDR3aa: CAISESQTRRNTGELFF
j_gene: TRBJ1-6; v_gene: TRBV6-1; CDR3aa: CASSTTGRSPLHF
j_gene: TRBJ1-6; v_gene: TRBV30; CDR3aa: CAWSKDGANSPLHF
j_gene: TRBJ1-1; v_gene: TRBV7-8; CDR3aa: CASSSNMNTEAFF
j_gene: TRBJ1-1; v_gene: TRBV28; CDR3aa: CASSLGQLTEAFF
j_gene: TRBJ2-2; v_gene: TRBV29-1; CDR3aa: CSAEQGNQNTGELFF
j_gene: TRBJ1-1; v_gene: TRBV29-1; CDR3aa: CSGYGHGDTEAFF